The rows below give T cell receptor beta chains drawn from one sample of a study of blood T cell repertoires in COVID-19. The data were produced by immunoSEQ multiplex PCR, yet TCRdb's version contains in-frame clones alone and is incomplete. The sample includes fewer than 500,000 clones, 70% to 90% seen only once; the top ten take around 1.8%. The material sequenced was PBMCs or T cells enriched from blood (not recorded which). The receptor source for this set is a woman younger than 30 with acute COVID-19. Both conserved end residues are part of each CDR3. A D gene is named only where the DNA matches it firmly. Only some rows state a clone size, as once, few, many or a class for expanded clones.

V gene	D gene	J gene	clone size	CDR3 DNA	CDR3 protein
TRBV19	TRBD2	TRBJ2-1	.	TGTGCCAGTAGTGGCCGACTAGCGGGGGGTTACAATGAGCAGTTCTTC	CASSGRLAGGYNEQFF
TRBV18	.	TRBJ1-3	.	TGTGCCAGCTCACCACGGGTGGAGACCCGTCTTAACACCATATATTTT	CASSPRVETRLNTIYF
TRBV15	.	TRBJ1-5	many	TGTGCCACCAGCAGAGTTAGACAGGGCAATCAGCCCCAGCATTTT	CATSRVRQGNQPQHF
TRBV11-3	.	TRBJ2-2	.	TGTGCCAGTAAACGCGGCGGGGCCTACACCGGGGAGCTGTTTTTT	CASKRGGAYTGELFF
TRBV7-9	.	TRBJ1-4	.	TGTGCCAGCAGCCTCACCGACAGTCGCGAGGAAAAACTGTTTTTT	CASSLTDSREEKLFF
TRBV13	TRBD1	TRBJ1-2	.	TGTGCCAGCAGCGCCGGCTTTCGGGACAGGGGGGGGTATGGCTACACCTTC	CASSAGFRDRGGYGYTF
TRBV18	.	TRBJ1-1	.	TGTGCCAGCTCACCCCGGACAGCCAGGGACACTGAAGCTTTCTTT	CASSPRTARDTEAFF
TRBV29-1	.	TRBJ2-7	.	TGCAGCGTTGTTAGTCCATCCTACGAGCAGTACTTC	CSVVSPSYEQYF
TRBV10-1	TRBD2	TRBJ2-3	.	TGCGCCAGCAGTGATCTAGCGGGGCTCACAGATACGCAGTATTTT	CASSDLAGLTDTQYF
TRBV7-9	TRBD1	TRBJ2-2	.	TGTGCCAGACAGGACAGGGGAGGCACCGGGGAGCTGTTTTTT	CARQDRGGTGELFF
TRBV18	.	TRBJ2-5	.	TGTGCCAGCTCACCTCAGCAAGAGACCCAGTACTTC	CASSPQQETQYF
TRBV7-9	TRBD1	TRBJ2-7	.	TGTGCCAGCAGCTTAGCGGACAGGTCCTACGAGCAGTACTTC	CASSLADRSYEQYF
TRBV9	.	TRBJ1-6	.	TGTGCCAGCAGCGCCCCCCGAACCCGACTGGATGATTATTCACCCCTCCACTTT	CASSAPRTRLDDYSPLHF
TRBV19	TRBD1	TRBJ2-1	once	TGTGCCACCGGGGACAGGGGGCTATACAATGAGCAGTTCTTC	CATGDRGLYNEQFF
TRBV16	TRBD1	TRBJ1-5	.	TGTGCCAGCAGCCAAACTGACAGGGGTGAGCAGCCCCAGCATTTT	CASSQTDRGEQPQHF
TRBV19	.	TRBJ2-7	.	TGTGCCAGTAGCGGCGGGGGACAGGCCCTCTACGAGCAGTACTTC	CASSGGGQALYEQYF
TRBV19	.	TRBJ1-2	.	TGTGCCAGTAGTATAAGGGGGACTGGCTACACCTTC	CASSIRGTGYTF
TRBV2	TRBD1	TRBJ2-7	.	TGTGCCAGTGCCAGGACAGGCTACTACGAGCAGTACTTC	CASARTGYYEQYF
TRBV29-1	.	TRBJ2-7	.	TGCAGCGTTGAAGGGAGGACCTACGAGCAGTACTTC	CSVEGRTYEQYF
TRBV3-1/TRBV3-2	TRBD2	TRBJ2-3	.	TGTGCCAGCAGCCAAGAAGGAAGCGGGGTACGCACAGATACGCAGTATTTT	CASSQEGSGVRTDTQYF
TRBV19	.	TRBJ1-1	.	TGTGCCAGTAGTTCGGCGAGGGCCACTGAAGCTTTCTTT	CASSSARATEAFF
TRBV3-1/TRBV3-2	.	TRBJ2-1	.	TGTGCCAGCAGCCAACTCCATGAGCAGTTCTTC	CASSQLHEQFF
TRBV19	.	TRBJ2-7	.	TGTGCCAGTAGTATTGCTACAGGTGGTCGATCCTACGAGCAGTACTTC	CASSIATGGRSYEQYF
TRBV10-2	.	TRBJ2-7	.	TGCGCCAGCAGTGACCAGAACTACGAGCAGTACTTC	CASSDQNYEQYF
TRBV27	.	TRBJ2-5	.	TGTGCCAGCAGTTTATCGATGGACAGTCAAGGGACCCAGTACTTC	CASSLSMDSQGTQYF
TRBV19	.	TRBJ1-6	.	TGTGCCAGTAGACAAGGGAGAAGAAATTCACCCCTCCACTTT	CASRQGRRNSPLHF
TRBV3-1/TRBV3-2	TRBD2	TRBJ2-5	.	TGTGCCAGCAGTGCTAGCGGACGTGGAGAGACCCAGTACTTC	CASSASGRGETQYF
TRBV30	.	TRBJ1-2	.	TGTGCCTGTTATCAGGCGTCTTCTGGCTACACCTTC	CACYQASSGYTF
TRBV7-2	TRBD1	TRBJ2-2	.	TGTGCCAGCAGCTTGAGACAGGGCGCCACCGGGGAGCTGTTTTTT	CASSLRQGATGELFF
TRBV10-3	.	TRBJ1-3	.	TGTGCCATCAGTGATCAGGTGTCCTCTGGAAACACCATATATTTT	CAISDQVSSGNTIYF
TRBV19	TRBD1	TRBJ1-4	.	TGTGCCAGTAGTCCGGGACAGGATTTTCGAAAACTGTTTTTT	CASSPGQDFRKLFF
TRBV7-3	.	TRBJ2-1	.	TGTGCCAGCAGCTTAAGCCGGGGAACGGGTGAGCAGTTCTTC	CASSLSRGTGEQFF
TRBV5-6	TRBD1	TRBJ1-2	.	TGTGCCAGCAGCCGGGACAGGGGTGAATATGGCTACACCTTC	CASSRDRGEYGYTF
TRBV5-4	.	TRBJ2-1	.	TGTGCCAGCAGCATGCGAAGCACGTTCAATGAGCAGTTCTTC	CASSMRSTFNEQFF
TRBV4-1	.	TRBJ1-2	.	TGCGCCAGCAGCTATAATGATGACAGCCGGCGGTTCTATGGCTACACCTTC	CASSYNDDSRRFYGYTF
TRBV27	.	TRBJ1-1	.	TGTGCCAGCAGGAGAAGTACAGTACTGAACACTGAAGCTTTCTTT	CASRRSTVLNTEAFF
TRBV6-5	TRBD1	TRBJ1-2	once	TGTGCCAGCAGTCCACGACAGGGCGGCTACACCTTC	CASSPRQGGYTF
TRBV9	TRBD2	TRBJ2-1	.	TGTGCCAGCAGCGTTCCTAGCGGGGGGCACTACAATGAGCAGTTCTTC	CASSVPSGGHYNEQFF
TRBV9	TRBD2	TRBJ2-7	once	TGTGCCAGCAGCACCCCGGGAGGGCTTCAGTACTTC	CASSTPGGLQYF
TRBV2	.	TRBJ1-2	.	TGTGCCAGCAGTGGCCTTTCGTACGGAGGATTTCATGGCTACACCTTC	CASSGLSYGGFHGYTF
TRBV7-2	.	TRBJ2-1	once	TGTGCCAGCAGCTCTCAGGGGAATCGGCAAATCAATGAGCAGTTCTTC	CASSSQGNRQINEQFF
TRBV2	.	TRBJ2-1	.	TGTGCCAGCAGTGAGAGGCGGTACAATGAGCAGTTCTTC	CASSERRYNEQFF
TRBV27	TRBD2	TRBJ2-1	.	TGTGCCAGCCGGGCTAGCGGTCCCTACAATGAGCAGTTCTTC	CASRASGPYNEQFF
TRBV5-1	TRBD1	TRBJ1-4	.	TGCGCCAGCAGCCCGAGGGGGCTTGATGAAAAACTGTTTTTT	CASSPRGLDEKLFF
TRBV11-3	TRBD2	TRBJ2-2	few	TGTGCCAGCAGCTTGAGCGGGAGGAACACCGGGGAGCTGTTTTTT	CASSLSGRNTGELFF